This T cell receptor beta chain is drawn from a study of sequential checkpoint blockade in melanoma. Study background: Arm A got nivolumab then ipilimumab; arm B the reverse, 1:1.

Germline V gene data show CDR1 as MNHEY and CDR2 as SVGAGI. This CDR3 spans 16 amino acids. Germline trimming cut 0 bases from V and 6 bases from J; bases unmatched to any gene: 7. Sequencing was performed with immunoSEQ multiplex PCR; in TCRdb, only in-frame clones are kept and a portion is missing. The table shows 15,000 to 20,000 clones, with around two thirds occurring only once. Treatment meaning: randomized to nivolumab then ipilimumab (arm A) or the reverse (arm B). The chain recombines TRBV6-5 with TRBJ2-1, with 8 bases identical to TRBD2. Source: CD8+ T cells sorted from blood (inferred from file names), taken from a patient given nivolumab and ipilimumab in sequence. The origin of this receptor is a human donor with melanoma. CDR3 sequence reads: CASSYSAGVRFNEQFF. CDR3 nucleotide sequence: TGTGCCAGCAGTTACTCAGCGGGAGTTAGGTTCAATGAGCAGTTCTTC.